This T cell receptor beta chain derives from a study of neurological immune-mediated disorders. Whole-study context: Within the group of 34 multiple sclerosis patients, roughly 30 were relapsing-remitting, while 3 were secondary progressive.

A total of 2 million PBMCs stored at -80 degrees C provided the unsorted libraries. This clonotype was detected many times. The cDNA came from 5'RACE with 10-nucleotide random UMIs. One entry per CDR3 protein results from TCRdb running MiXCR on the 5' RACE reads. The sample shows around 25,000 distinct CDR3 sequences, almost 2.5% of them seen only once. CDR3 length equals 14 residues. CDR1 is SGHTA and CDR2 is FQGTGA in the germline V gene. V dropped 5 bases and J dropped 1; count of bases not matched to a gene: 2. The chain joins TRBV7-3 to TRBJ2-3; 8 positions match TRBD1. The TCR originated in a woman in her fifties or sixties with multiple sclerosis. The sequenced material came from PBMCs. The CDR3: CASSRGQGTDTQYF. The CDR3 DNA reads TGTGCCAGCAGCCGGGGACAGGGCACAGATACGCAGTATTTT.